This T cell receptor (beta chain) was profiled in a study of shared clonotypes between healthy human individuals. Whole-study findings and limits: The study found 4.5% to 6% of naive CD4 clonotypes shared across a few donors.

Measured with immunoSEQ multiplex PCR; TCRdb has only the in-frame clones, and not every one. The sample has some 360,000 clones; roughly 70% are singletons. CD4+ cell separation produced CD45RA+ naive and CD45RA-negative memory subsets. This clone was counted between two and nine times. Its antigen is as yet unknown. Germline CDR1 SGDLS, CDR2 YYNGEE. The CDR3 spans 13 residues. Trimming took 0 bases from V and 7 from J, leaving 8 bases between them. The specimen was memory CD4+ T cells sorted from blood. Subset given: CD45RA-negative fraction. The origin of this receptor is a man under 40 in good health. The chain recombines TRBV9 with TRBJ2-1; no clear D. CDR3 in DNA: TGTGCCAGCAGCGTAGGTTTGGGGAATGAGCAGTTCTTC. Its translation: CASSVGLGNEQFF. Supplemented by reference TRBV9 and TRBJ2-1, the full variable domain reads DSGVTQTPKHLITATGQRVTLRCSPRSGDLSVYWYQQSLDQGLQFLIQYYNGEERAKGNILERFSAQQFPDLHSELNLSSLELGDSALYFCASSVGLGNEQFFGPGTRLTVL.